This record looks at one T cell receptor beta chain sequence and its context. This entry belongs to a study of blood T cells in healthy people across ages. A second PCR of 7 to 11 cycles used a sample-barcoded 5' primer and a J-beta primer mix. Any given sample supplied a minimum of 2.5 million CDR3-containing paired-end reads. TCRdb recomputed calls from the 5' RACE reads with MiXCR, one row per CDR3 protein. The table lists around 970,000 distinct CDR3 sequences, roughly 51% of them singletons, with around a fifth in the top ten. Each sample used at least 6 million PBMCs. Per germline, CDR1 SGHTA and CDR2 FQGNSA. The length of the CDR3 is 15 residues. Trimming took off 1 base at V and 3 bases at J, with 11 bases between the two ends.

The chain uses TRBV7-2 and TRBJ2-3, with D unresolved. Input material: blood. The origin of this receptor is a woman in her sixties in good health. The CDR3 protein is CASSLGPRPTDTQYF. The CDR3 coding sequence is TGTGCCAGCAGCTTAGGACCCCGGCCTACAGATACGCAGTATTTT.